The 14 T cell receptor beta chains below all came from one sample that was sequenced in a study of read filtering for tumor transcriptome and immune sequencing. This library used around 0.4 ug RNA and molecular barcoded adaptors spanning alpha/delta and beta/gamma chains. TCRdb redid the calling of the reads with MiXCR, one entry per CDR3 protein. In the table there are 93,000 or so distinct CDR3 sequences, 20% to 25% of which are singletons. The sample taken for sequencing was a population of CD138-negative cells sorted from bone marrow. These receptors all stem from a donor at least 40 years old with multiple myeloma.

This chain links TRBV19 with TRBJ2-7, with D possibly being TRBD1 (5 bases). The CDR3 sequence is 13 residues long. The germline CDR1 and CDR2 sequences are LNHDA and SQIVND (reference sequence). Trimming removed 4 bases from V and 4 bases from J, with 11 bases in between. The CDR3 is CASSTGHRYEQYF. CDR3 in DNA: TGTGCCAGTAGTACCGGACACAGATACGAGCAGTACTTC.

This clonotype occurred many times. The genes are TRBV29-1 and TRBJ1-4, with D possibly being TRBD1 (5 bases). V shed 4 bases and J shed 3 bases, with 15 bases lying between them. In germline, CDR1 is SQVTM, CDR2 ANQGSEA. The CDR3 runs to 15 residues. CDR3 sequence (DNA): TGCAGCGTTGGACGGGCTACGGGGCCTAATGAAAAACTGTTTTTT. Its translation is CSVGRATGPNEKLFF.

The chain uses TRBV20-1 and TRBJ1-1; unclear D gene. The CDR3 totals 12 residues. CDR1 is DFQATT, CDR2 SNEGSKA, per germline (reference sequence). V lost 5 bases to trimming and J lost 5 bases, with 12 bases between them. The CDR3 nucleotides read TGCAGTGCTGACGGGGAGTCGACTGAAGCTTTCTTT. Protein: CSADGESTEAFF.

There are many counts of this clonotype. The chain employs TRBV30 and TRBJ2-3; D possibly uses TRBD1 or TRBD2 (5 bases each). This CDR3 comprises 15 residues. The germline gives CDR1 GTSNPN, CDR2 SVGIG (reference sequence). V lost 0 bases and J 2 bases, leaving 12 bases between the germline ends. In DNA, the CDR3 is TGTGCCTGGAGTGTTGAGGGGACCTCCACAGATACGCAGTATTTT. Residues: CAWSVEGTSTDTQYF.

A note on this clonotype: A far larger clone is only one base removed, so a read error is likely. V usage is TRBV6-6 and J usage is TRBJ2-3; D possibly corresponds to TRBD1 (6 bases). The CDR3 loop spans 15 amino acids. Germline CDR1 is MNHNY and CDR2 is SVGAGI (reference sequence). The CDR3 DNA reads TGTGCCAGCAGCCGAATCAGGGGAACCACAGATACGCTGTATTTT. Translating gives CASSRIRGTTDTLYF.

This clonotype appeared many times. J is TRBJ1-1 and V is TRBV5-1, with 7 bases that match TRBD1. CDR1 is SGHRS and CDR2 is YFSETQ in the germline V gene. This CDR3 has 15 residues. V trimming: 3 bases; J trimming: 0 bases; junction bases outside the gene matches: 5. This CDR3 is CASSSLTGLNTEAFF. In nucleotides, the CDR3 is TGCGCCAGCAGCTCCCTGACAGGGCTGAACACTGAAGCTTTCTTT.

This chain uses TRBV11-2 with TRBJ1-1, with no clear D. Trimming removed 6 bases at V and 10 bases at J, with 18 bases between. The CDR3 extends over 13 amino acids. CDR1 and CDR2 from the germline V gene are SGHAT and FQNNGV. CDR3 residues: CASSPPSFAGAFF. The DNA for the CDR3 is TGTGCCAGCAGTCCCCCATCGTTTGCGGGAGCTTTCTTT.

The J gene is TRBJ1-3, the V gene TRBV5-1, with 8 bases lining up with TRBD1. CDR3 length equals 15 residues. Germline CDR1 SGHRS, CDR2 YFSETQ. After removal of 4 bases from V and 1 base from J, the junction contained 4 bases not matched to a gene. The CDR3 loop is CASSQTGVSGNTIYF. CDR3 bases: TGCGCCAGCAGCCAGACAGGGGTTTCTGGAAACACCATATATTTT.

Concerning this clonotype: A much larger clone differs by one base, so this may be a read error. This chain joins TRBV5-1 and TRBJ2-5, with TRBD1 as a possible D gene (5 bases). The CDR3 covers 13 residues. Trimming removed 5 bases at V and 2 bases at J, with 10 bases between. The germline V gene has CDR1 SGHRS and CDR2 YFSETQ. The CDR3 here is CASRSTAQETQYF. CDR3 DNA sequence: TGCGCCAGCAGATCGACAGCACAAGAGACCCAGTACTTC. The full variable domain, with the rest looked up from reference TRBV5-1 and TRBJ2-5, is KAGVTQTPRYLIKTRGQQVTLSCSPISGHRSVSWYQQTPGQGLQFLFEYFSETQRNKGNFPGRFSGRQFSNSRSEMNVSTLELGDSALYLCASRSTAQETQYFGPGTRLLVL.

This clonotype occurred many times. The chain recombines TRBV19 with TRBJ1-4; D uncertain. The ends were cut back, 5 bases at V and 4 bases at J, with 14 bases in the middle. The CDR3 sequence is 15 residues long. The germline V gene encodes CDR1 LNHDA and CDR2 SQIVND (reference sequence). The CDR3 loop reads CASSSGRLFNEKLFF. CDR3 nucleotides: TGTGCCAGTAGTTCAGGACGGCTGTTTAATGAAAAACTGTTTTTT. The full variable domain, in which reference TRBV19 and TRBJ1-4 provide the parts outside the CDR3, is DGGITQSPKYLFRKEGQNVTLSCEQNLNHDAMYWYRQDPGQGLRLIYYSQIVNDFQKGDIAEGYSVSREKKESFPLTVTSAQKNPTAFYLCASSSGRLFNEKLFFGSGTQLSVL.

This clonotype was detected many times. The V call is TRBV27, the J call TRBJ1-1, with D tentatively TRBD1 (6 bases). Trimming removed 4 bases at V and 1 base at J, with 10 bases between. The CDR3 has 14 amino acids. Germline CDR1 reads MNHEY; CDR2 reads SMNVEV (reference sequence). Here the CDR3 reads CASSSGVKNTEAFF. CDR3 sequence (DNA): TGTGCCAGCAGTTCAGGGGTTAAGAACACTGAAGCTTTCTTT.

The CDR3 protein is CAWSAGGRLGEQYF. The DNA of the CDR3 is TGTGCCTGGAGTGCCGGGGGCCGGCTCGGTGAGCAGTACTTC. The chain is built from TRBV30 and TRBJ2-7; the D call may be TRBD1 or TRBD2 (6 bases each). This CDR3 region has 14 residues. The germline V gene has CDR1 GTSNPN and CDR2 SVGIG (reference sequence). V gave up 1 base and J gave up 7 bases, with 17 bases separating them.

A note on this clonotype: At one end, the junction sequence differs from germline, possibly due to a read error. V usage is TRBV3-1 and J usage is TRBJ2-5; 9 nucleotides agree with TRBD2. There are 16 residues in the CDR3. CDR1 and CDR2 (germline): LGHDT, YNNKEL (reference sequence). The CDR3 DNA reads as TGTGCCAGCAGCCCCCGGGGTAGCGGGGGAATAAAGACCCGGTACTTC. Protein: CASSPRGSGGIKTRYF.

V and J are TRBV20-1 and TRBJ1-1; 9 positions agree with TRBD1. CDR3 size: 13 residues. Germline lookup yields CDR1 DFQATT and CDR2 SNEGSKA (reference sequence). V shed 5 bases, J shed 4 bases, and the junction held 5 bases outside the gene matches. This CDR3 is CSAVQTGGTEAFF. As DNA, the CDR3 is TGCAGTGCTGTCCAGACAGGGGGCACTGAAGCTTTCTTT.